The 8 T cell receptor beta chains below all came from one sample that was sequenced in a study of blood T cell repertoires in COVID-19. Generated by immunoSEQ multiplex PCR, the TCRdb table keeps only in-frame clones and is missing some. Among some 160,000 clones listed, approximately 80% were seen once. The specimen was peripheral blood. Every receptor here comes from an elderly woman with acute or convalescent COVID-19.

This clone came up once. V and J are TRBV12-3 or TRBV12-4 and TRBJ1-1, with 10 bases that match TRBD1. This CDR3 is 13 amino acids long. The trim removed 3 bases at V and 7 bases at J, leaving 2 bases unmatched. The CDR3 protein is CASSLGDRGEAFF. The CDR3 DNA reads TGTGCCAGCAGTTTGGGGGACAGGGGTGAAGCTTTCTTT.

The chain joins TRBV5-1 to TRBJ1-6; maybe TRBD1 (5 bases). Trimming left V 0 bases short and J 1 base short, with 8 bases between. CDR3 length: 16 amino acids. From germline, CDR1 is SGHRS and CDR2 YFSETQ. The DNA for the CDR3 is TGCGCCAGCAGCTTGGGACAGTTTTCCTATAATTCACCCCTCCACTTT. This encodes CASSLGQFSYNSPLHF.

With respect to this clone: At the DNA level, this CDR3 is encoded by other sequences in the same sample as well. The chain joins TRBV5-1 to TRBJ1-5; no clear D gene. The V end was cut by 0 bases, the J end by 2 bases, with 3 bases between. The CDR3 spans 13 residues. Germline CDR1 SGHRS, CDR2 YFSETQ. The CDR3 loop is CASSLGRNQPQHF. The CDR3 coding sequence is TGCGCCAGCAGCTTGGGGCGCAATCAGCCCCAGCATTTT.

The chain carries TRBV5-4 and TRBJ1-4; the match to TRBD1 covers 9 bases. Trimming cost V 4 bases and J 7 bases; bases outside gene matches: 5. Germline V gives CDR1 SGHNT, CDR2 YYREEE (reference sequence). The CDR3 is made up of 14 amino acids. In nucleotides, the CDR3 is TGTGCCAGCAGCGTACAGGGGGCGAGTGAAAAACTGTTTTTT. Translation gives CASSVQGASEKLFF.

The chain is built from TRBV9 and TRBJ2-3; 9 bases agree with TRBD2. After removal of 3 bases from V and 2 bases from J, the junction contained 4 bases not matched to a gene. The CDR3 is 15 residues long. CDR1 and CDR2 (germline): SGDLS, YYNGEE. The CDR3 nucleotides are TGTGCCAGCAGCGCCGCTAGCGGGACCACAGATACGCAGTATTTT. This sequence encodes CASSAASGTTDTQYF.

The chain combines TRBV20-1 with TRBJ1-2; 9 bases are a match to TRBD1. This CDR3 is built from 11 residues. The germline gives CDR1 DFQATT, CDR2 SNEGSKA (reference sequence). V trimming: 7 bases; J trimming: 6 bases; junction bases outside the gene matches: 3. The CDR3 DNA sequence: TGCAGTGGAACAGGGGGCAATGGCTACACCTTC. This gives the protein CSGTGGNGYTF.

The CDR3 bases are TGTGCCAGCAGCGTAGAAGGGGGCAGTTCACCCCTCCACTTT. Amino acid sequence: CASSVEGGSSPLHF. This chain joins TRBV9 and TRBJ1-6, with TRBD1 matching over 7 bases. The CDR3 sequence is 14 residues long. CDR1 is SGDLS and CDR2 is YYNGEE in the germline V gene. The trim removed 0 bases at V and 9 bases at J, leaving 3 bases unmatched.

The chain has TRBV18 and TRBJ2-2; D might be TRBD1 (5 bases). This CDR3 comprises 15 residues. V was trimmed by 4 bases and J by 4 bases, leaving 13 bases between them. Germline V CDR1 and CDR2: KGHSH, LQKENI. The CDR3 nucleotides read TGTGCCAGCTCACGACTTTTACAGGTCACCGGGGAGCTGTTTTTT. Translating it yields CASSRLLQVTGELFF. Together with reference TRBV18 and TRBJ2-2, the CDR3 gives the full variable domain: NAGVMQNPRHLVRRRGQEARLRCSPMKGHSHVYWYRQLPEEGLKFMVYLQKENIIDESGMPKERFSAEFPKEGPSILRIQQVVRGDSAAYFCASSRLLQVTGELFFGEGSRLTVL.